Following are 11 T cell receptor beta chains from one sample sequenced in a study of blood T cell repertoires in COVID-19. Clones were sequenced by immunoSEQ multiplex PCR, and TCRdb holds only the in-frame ones, with some missing. The sample yields around 290,000 clones, over 75% seen once. Input material: PBMCs or T cells enriched from blood (not recorded which). These receptors all come from a woman aged 30 to 39 who had recovered from COVID-19.

The chain employs TRBV7-3 and TRBJ2-1; D may be TRBD2 (6 bases). The CDR3 extends over 14 amino acids. CDR1 and CDR2 from the germline V gene are SGHTA and FQGTGA. Trimming cost V 3 bases and J 9 bases, with 15 bases left between them. CDR3: CASSFGVLGGEQFF. The CDR3 coding sequence is TGTGCCAGCAGCTTCGGGGTGCTCGGGGGTGAGCAGTTCTTC.

This chain connects TRBV28 to TRBJ1-5; TRBD1 is a possible D gene (5 bases). This CDR3 has 14 residues. V dropped 8 bases and J dropped 0 bases, with 11 bases sitting between them. CDR1 and CDR2 (germline): MDHEN, SYDVKM. CDR3 residues: CASYAQVSNQPQHF. The CDR3 DNA reads TGTGCCAGCTATGCACAGGTTAGCAATCAGCCCCAGCATTTT.

The chain couples TRBV24-1 to TRBJ2-3; a weak D match, TRBD1 (5 bases). Germline loops: CDR1 KGHDR, CDR2 SFDVKD. This CDR3 region has 20 residues. The V gene lost 1 base and the J gene lost 1 base, with 23 bases spanning the gap. Here the CDR3 DNA reads TGTGCCACCAGTGATTTAGTATGGGCAGGGCCTTTTCTAGGCACAGATACGCAGTATTTT. This encodes CATSDLVWAGPFLGTDTQYF.

The chain links TRBV28 to TRBJ2-3, with TRBD1 as a possible D gene (6 bases). The CDR3 has 15 residues. Germline CDR1 reads MDHEN; CDR2 reads SYDVKM. Trimming removed 6 bases at V and 7 bases at J, with 20 bases between. CDR3: CASSEPIQGRHTQYF. The CDR3 DNA is TGTGCCAGCAGCGAACCTATACAGGGAAGGCATACGCAGTATTTT. The variable domain in full, completed from reference TRBV28 and TRBJ2-3, reads DVKVTQSSRYLVKRTGEKVFLECVQDMDHENMFWYRQDPGLGLRLIYFSYDVKMKEKGDIPEGYSVSREKKERFSLILESASTNQTSMYLCASSEPIQGRHTQYFGPGTRLTVL.

As concerns this clone: This same CDR3 is encoded by further DNA sequences in the sample. The chain has TRBV9 and TRBJ2-7, with 10 bases aligning to TRBD2. The CDR3 has 15 residues. V gave up 3 bases and J gave up 0 bases; unmatched junction bases: 3. Germline CDR1 and CDR2: SGDLS and YYNGEE. CDR3 loop: CASSALAGSSYEQYF. CDR3 bases: TGTGCCAGCAGCGCACTAGCGGGGAGCTCCTACGAGCAGTACTTC.

The rearrangement joins TRBV6-5 to TRBJ1-3; possibly TRBD1 for D (5 bases). The germline V and J ends were trimmed by 8 bases and 3 bases, with 14 bases remaining between them. Germline values: CDR1 MNHEY, CDR2 SVGAGI. CDR3 size: 14 residues. CDR3 sequence reads: CASGKTGFGNTIYF. CDR3 sequence (DNA): TGTGCCAGCGGGAAAACAGGATTTGGAAACACCATATATTTT.

The chain combines TRBV5-4 with TRBJ2-3, with 11 bases fitting TRBD2. The CDR3 sequence is 15 residues long. V lost 4 bases, J lost 3 bases, and 4 bases stayed unmatched. The germline V gene has CDR1 SGHNT and CDR2 YYREEE (reference sequence). In nucleotides, the CDR3 is TGTGCCAGCAGCCTAGGACTAGCGGGTACAGATACGCAGTATTTT. Amino acids: CASSLGLAGTDTQYF.

The chain carries TRBV6-5 and TRBJ1-1; weak D call: TRBD1 (6 bases). Trimming removed 5 bases at V and 3 bases at J, with 16 bases between. The CDR3 covers 15 residues. Germline V gives CDR1 MNHEY, CDR2 SVGAGI. CDR3 sequence: CASSPFRGWDTEAFF. CDR3 sequence (DNA): TGTGCCAGCAGTCCCTTCAGGGGCTGGGACACTGAAGCTTTCTTT.

This chain uses TRBV6-2 or TRBV6-3 with TRBJ2-7, with D unresolved. The V end was cut by 5 bases, the J end by 3 bases, with 5 bases between. Germline values: CDR1 MNHEY, CDR2 SVGEGT. CDR3 length: 11 amino acids. CDR3 DNA sequence: TGTGCCAGCAGTACATACTACGAGCAGTACTTC. Translation: CASSTYYEQYF.

This chain links TRBV9 with TRBJ2-3; 9 nucleotides line up with TRBD2. Unmatched junction bases numbered 5, after V lost 0 bases and J lost 3 bases. The CDR3 is made up of 16 amino acids. Germline V gene data show CDR1 as SGDLS and CDR2 as YYNGEE. CDR3 nucleotides: TGTGCCAGCAGCGTAGGCCCAGCGGGAGGTACAGATACGCAGTATTTT. It encodes CASSVGPAGGTDTQYF.

This chain joins TRBV13 and TRBJ1-6, with unresolved D. Trimming took off 6 bases at V and 0 bases at J, with 6 bases between the two ends. Germline assignment: CDR1 PRHDT and CDR2 FYEKMQ (reference sequence). The CDR3 consists of 14 residues. The CDR3 DNA is TGTGCCAGCAGTAGCAGCTCCTATAATTCACCCCTCCACTTT. This sequence encodes CASSSSSYNSPLHF.